The clone carrying this T cell receptor (beta chain) occurred many times. What it binds is unknown. TCRdb redid the calling of the RACE reads with MiXCR, one entry per CDR3 protein. The data hold 70,000 to 95,000 distinct CDR3 sequences, with 6% to 8.5% observed a single time. The record originates from a study of human T cells and chemical hapten exposure. Overall study: Patch tests put 0.01% DPC on the upper back, read at 6 days. How much TCR each sample yielded varied, mostly because pooled library volumes differed slightly. Study-level results: Significantly more large CDR3 similarity clusters arose among expanded TCRs than among controls. Alopecia in the donors means their immune response may deviate from healthy people's.

Time point defined: patch test 2, 6 weeks after DPC sensitization. Treatment given: therapeutic diphenylcyclopropenone sensitization with weekly scalp DPC. Looked up from germline, CDR1 is SQVTM and CDR2 is ANQGSEA. The CDR3 is made up of 14 amino acids. V lost 7 bases, J lost 3 bases, and 8 bases stayed unmatched. The rearrangement uses TRBV29-1 and TRBJ2-3; 9 nucleotides line up with TRBD1. Material: whole blood, obtained in connection with sensitization to the hapten diphenylcyclopropenone (DPC). This receptor was identified in a woman aged 25 to 39 with alopecia areata. Some clones in this sample may be carry-over from other donors' samples. The CDR3 DNA reads as TGCAGCGCACAGGGGGCGCCTCGAACAGATACGCAGTATTTT. The encoded protein is CSAQGAPRTDTQYF.